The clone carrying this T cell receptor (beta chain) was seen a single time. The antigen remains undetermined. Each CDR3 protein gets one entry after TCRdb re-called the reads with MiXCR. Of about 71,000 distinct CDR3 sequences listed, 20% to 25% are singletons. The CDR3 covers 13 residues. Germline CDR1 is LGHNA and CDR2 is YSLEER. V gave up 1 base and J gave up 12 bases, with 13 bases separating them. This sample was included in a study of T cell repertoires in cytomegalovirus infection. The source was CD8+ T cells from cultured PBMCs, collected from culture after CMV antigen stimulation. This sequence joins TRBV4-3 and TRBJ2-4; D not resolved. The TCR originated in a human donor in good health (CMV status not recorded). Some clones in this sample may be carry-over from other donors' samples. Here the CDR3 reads CASSQAPGGSQYF. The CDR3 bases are TGCGCCAGCAGCCAAGCCCCCGGCGGCAGTCAGTACTTC.